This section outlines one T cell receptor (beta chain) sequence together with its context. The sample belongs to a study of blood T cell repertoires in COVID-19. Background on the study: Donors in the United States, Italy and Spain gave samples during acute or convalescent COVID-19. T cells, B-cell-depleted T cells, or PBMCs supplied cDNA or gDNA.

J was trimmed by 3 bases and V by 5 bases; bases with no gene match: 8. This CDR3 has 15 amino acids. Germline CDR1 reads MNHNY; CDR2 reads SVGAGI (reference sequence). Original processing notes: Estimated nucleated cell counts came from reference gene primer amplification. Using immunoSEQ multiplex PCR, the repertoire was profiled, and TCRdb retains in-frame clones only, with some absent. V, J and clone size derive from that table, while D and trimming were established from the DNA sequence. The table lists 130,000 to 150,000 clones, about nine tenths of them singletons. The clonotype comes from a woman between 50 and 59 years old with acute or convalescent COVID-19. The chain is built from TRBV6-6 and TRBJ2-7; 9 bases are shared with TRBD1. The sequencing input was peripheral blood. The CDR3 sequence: CASSTGTGKDYEQYF. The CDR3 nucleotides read TGTGCCAGCAGTACTGGGACAGGGAAAGACTACGAGCAGTACTTC.